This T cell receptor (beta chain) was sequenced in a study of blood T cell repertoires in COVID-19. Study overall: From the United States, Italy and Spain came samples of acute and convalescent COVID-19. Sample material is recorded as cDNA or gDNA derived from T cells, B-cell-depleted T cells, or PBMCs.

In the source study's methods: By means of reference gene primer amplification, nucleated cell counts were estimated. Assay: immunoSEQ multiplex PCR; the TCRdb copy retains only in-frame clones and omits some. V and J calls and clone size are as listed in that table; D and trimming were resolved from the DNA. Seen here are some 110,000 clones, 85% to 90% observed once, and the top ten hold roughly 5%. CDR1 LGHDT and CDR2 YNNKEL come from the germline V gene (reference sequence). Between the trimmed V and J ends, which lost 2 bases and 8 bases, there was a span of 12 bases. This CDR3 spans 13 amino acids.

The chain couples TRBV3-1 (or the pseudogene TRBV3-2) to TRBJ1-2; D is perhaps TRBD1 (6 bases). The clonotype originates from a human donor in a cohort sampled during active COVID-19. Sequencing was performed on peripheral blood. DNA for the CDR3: TGTGCCAGCAGCCAACGTCAGGGGTCCGGCTACACCTTC. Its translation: CASSQRQGSGYTF.